This TCR beta chain was obtained from a study of T cells in Graves' hyperthyroidism and ophthalmopathy. Amplified TCR beta CDR3 regions came from RNA transcripts. The primer set for the first-round RT-PCR of the TCR CDR3 was HTBI. TCRdb analysed the multiplex PCR reads with MiXCR anew, one entry per CDR3 protein. The repertoire holds hundreds of thousands of distinct CDR3 sequences, with around 42% as singletons. Germline-derived CDR1 and CDR2 are LNHDA and SQIVND (reference sequence). The CDR3 is 13 residues long. V was clipped by 5 bases and J by 9 bases; unmatched bases: 4. A lack of ophthalmopathy progression within 18 months defined stable Graves' hyperthyroidism. Each diagnosis was grounded in clinical symptoms, serum thyroxine and TRAb, thyroid ultrasound, and orbital computed tomography.

The sample consisted of peripheral blood or thyroid tissue (not recorded which). The receptor was derived from a woman younger than 30 with Graves' hyperthyroidism. The chain joins TRBV19 to TRBJ2-2; 9 bases are a match to TRBD1. The CDR3 DNA is TGTGCCAGTAGTGGACAGGGGTTCCGGGAGCTGTTTTTT. As protein: CASSGQGFRELFF.